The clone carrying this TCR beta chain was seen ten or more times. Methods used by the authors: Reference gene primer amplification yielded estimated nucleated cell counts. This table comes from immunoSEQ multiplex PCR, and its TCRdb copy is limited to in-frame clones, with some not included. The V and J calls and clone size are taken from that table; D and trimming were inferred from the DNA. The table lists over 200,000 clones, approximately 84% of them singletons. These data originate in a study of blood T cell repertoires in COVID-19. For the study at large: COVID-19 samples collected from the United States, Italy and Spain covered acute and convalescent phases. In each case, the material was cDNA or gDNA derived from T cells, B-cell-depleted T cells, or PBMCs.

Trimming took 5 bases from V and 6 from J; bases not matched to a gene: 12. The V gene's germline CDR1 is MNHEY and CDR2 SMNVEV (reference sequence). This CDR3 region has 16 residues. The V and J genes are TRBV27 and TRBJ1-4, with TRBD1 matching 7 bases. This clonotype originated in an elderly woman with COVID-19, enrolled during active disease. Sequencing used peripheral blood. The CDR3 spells CASSTRRTGEDEKLFF. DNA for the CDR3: TGTGCCAGCAGTACGAGAAGAACAGGGGAGGATGAAAAACTGTTTTTT.